The TCR beta chain under discussion was sequenced for a study of blood T cell repertoires in COVID-19. Study background: Spain, Italy and the United States supplied samples that represented acute and convalescent COVID-19. T cells, B-cell-depleted T cells, or PBMCs provided the cDNA or gDNA that served as material.

This clone showed up just once. Measured with immunoSEQ multiplex PCR; TCRdb has only the in-frame clones, and not every one. Counted here are more than 95,000 clones, about 88% occurring once; the ten biggest clones make up approximately 6.2%. Specimen: peripheral blood. The clonotype was recovered from a human donor in a cohort sampled during active COVID-19.

The CDR3 is CASRREWRQPQHF. CDR3 sequence (DNA): TGTGCCAGCAGAAGGGAGTGGAGACAGCCCCAGCATTTT. The rearrangement uses TRBV28 and TRBJ1-5; no firm D call. Looked up from germline, CDR1 is MDHEN and CDR2 is SYDVKM. The CDR3 is 13 residues long. Trimming shortened V by 6 bases and J by 7 bases, and 13 bases separated the two germline ends.